These T cell receptor beta chains were read from a single sample in a study of T cell repertoires in cytomegalovirus infection. These receptors have no known antigen. TCRdb recomputed calls from the reads with MiXCR, one row per CDR3 protein. Among 750,000 to 900,000 distinct CDR3 sequences listed, almost 30% were seen once. This specimen was cultured CD8+ T cells from PBMCs, taken from culture after CMV antigen stimulation. The receptors shown here come from a human donor in good health (CMV status not recorded). Some clones in this sample may be carry-over from other donors' samples. Each CDR3 is given with its conserved first and last residue. Each record gives: clone size, V gene, D gene, J gene, CDR3 DNA, CDR3 protein. D genes are given only for firm matches. Part of the rows lack a size; the others show once, few, many or a class for expanded clones.

-,TRBV5-6,TRBD1,TRBJ2-1,TGTGCCAGCAGCTTGGGGACAGGGATCAATGAGCAGTTCTTC,CASSLGTGINEQFF
-,TRBV23-1,TRBD2,TRBJ2-5,TGCGCCAGCAGTCAATCGGAGCAAGAGCGGGGGGAAGAGACCCAGTACTTC,CASSQSEQERGEETQYF
few,TRBV6-1,TRBD1,TRBJ2-3,TGTGCCAGCAGTGAAAGCTCGACAGGGGCCGGCACAGATACGCAGTATTTT,CASSESSTGAGTDTQYF
-,TRBV10-3,-,TRBJ1-2,TGTGCCATCAGTGAGAGGGGATACTACTATGGCTACACCTTC,CAISERGYYYGYTF
few,TRBV7-9,TRBD1,TRBJ2-1,TGTGCCAGCAGCCCCCCCGGGACAGGGAGATATGAGCAGTTCTTC,CASSPPGTGRYEQFF
-,TRBV19,TRBD1,TRBJ2-3,TGTGCCAGTAGTATCTCCGGGACAGGGTACGCGGGCACAGATACGCAGTATTTT,CASSISGTGYAGTDTQYF
-,TRBV27,-,TRBJ1-2,TGTGCCAGCAGCTACAGCCCCACCGAGGGGTATGGCTACACCTTC,CASSYSPTEGYGYTF
-,TRBV20-1,-,TRBJ1-2,TGCAGTGCTGAGGGGGTGGTGGGGATCCTCTATGGCTACACCTTC,CSAEGVVGILYGYTF
-,TRBV4-1,-,TRBJ1-5,TGCGCCAGCAGCCCAAGGGAGGGCGAGATTCAGCCCCAGCATTTT,CASSPREGEIQPQHF
many,TRBV7-6,TRBD1,TRBJ1-6,TGTGCCAGCAGCCAACGGACAGGGGAAAATTCACCCCTCCACTTT,CASSQRTGENSPLHF
few,TRBV6-2/TRBV6-3,-,TRBJ2-1,TGTGCCAGCAGTTCAGGAGACAGGTACAATGAGCAGTTCTTC,CASSSGDRYNEQFF
many,TRBV6-5,TRBD2,TRBJ2-1,TGTGCCAGCAGTTACTCCTTGGTGGGTCTAGCGGGGGGGCCCGAGCAGTTCTTC,CASSYSLVGLAGGPEQFF
-,TRBV4-3,TRBD2,TRBJ2-1,TGCGCCAGCAGCCAATCCCTAGCGGGAGACAATGAGCAGTTCTTC,CASSQSLAGDNEQFF
-,TRBV12-5,-,TRBJ2-7,TGTGCTAGTGGTTGGGCAGGAACCTACGAGCAGTACTTC,CASGWAGTYEQYF
few,TRBV12-3/TRBV12-4,-,TRBJ2-3,TGTGCCAGCAGCCTAGCCTTTATGTTAACCTCTAGCACAGATACGCAGTATTTT,CASSLAFMLTSSTDTQYF
-,TRBV4-3,TRBD1,TRBJ2-1,TGCGCCAGCAGCCAGGCGACAGGGTCGAATGAGCAGTTCTTC,CASSQATGSNEQFF
-,TRBV6-1,-,TRBJ1-6,TGTGCCAGCAGTGAACGGCGGGAGGAAATCGGTAATTCACCCCTCCACTTT,CASSERREEIGNSPLHF
many,TRBV29-1,-,TRBJ1-2,TGCAGCGTTGATCTTGGACAGACCTATGGCTACACCTTC,CSVDLGQTYGYTF
-,TRBV4-1,-,TRBJ1-1,TGCGCCAGCAGCCAAGATTGGTTTGAAGCTTTCTTT,CASSQDWFEAFF
few,TRBV5-5,-,TRBJ1-5,TGTGCCAGCAGCTTGGCTACAGGTAGCAATCAGCCCCAGCATTTT,CASSLATGSNQPQHF
-,TRBV28,TRBD1,TRBJ2-5,TGTGCCAGCAGTTTAGAGAGACAGGGATTAGAAGAGACCCAGTACTTC,CASSLERQGLEETQYF
-,TRBV24-1,-,TRBJ2-2,TGTGCCACCAGTGATTCCCGGGAGCGAAACACCGGGGAGCTGTTTTTT,CATSDSRERNTGELFF
-,TRBV7-3,-,TRBJ2-1,TGTGCCAGCAGCTTAGCGGACCCCAATGAGCAGTTCTTC,CASSLADPNEQFF
few,TRBV19,TRBD1,TRBJ2-2,TGTGCCAGTAGTGAAGACAGGGAGTTGCCCGGGGAGCTGTTTTTT,CASSEDRELPGELFF
-,TRBV6-1,-,TRBJ1-1,TGTGCCAGCAGTGAACCGCCCGATTGGGCCACTGAAGCTTTCTTT,CASSEPPDWATEAFF
-,TRBV19,-,TRBJ1-2,TGTGCCAGTAGTCCCAGGGCATACGGCTACACCTTC,CASSPRAYGYTF
-,TRBV4-1,-,TRBJ2-1,TGCGCCAGCAGCCAAGAGGGAGGAAACTATGAGCAGTTCTTC,CASSQEGGNYEQFF
-,TRBV5-6,TRBD1,TRBJ1-6,TGTGCCAGCAGCACCGGACAGGTCGCATATAATTCACCCCTCCACTTT,CASSTGQVAYNSPLHF
few,TRBV7-9,TRBD2,TRBJ2-3,TGTGCCAGCAGCGGACCGGGGCGGGGGAGCACAGATACGCAGTATTTT,CASSGPGRGSTDTQYF
-,TRBV3-1,-,TRBJ2-7,TGTGCCAGCAGCGAGACAGGTCCCTACGAGCAGTACTTC,CASSETGPYEQYF
few,TRBV20-1,-,TRBJ1-2,TGCAGTGCTAGAGATGCCCCCACGGGCTACACCTTC,CSARDAPTGYTF
-,TRBV5-6,TRBD1,TRBJ2-7,TGTGCCAGCAGCTTGGGAGGACAGGGGGGCGAGCAGTACTTC,CASSLGGQGGEQYF
few,TRBV6-2/TRBV6-3,-,TRBJ2-2,TGTGCCAGCAGTTACCCACAGGGCGACACCGGGGAGCTGTTTTTT,CASSYPQGDTGELFF
many,TRBV6-6,-,TRBJ2-3,TGTGCCAGCAGTTACTCGAGTGATACGCAGTATTTT,CASSYSSDTQYF
few,TRBV27,-,TRBJ1-3,TGTGCCAGCAGTTTATTGGCGGGGAACACCATATATTTT,CASSLLAGNTIYF
-,TRBV5-5,-,TRBJ1-2,TGTGCCAGCAGCTTGGCGGCCGGCCTCCGTGGCTACACCTTC,CASSLAAGLRGYTF
few,TRBV10-3,TRBD1,TRBJ2-1,TGTGCCATCAGAGACAGGGGGCAGGAAAATGAGCAGTTCTTC,CAIRDRGQENEQFF
few,TRBV6-6,-,TRBJ2-1,TGTGCCAGCAGTACGCTCCAGGTAACTGAGCAGTTCTTC,CASSTLQVTEQFF
few,TRBV7-9,-,TRBJ1-1,TGTGCCAGCAGCTTAGCCAGGGAGGCTGAAGCTTTCTTT,CASSLAREAEAFF
many,TRBV12-3/TRBV12-4,-,TRBJ1-1,TGTGCCAGCACTCCGAACAGGGTTGATGAAGCTTTCTTT,CASTPNRVDEAFF
many,TRBV7-6,-,TRBJ1-1,TGTGCCAGCAGCTTCAGAAGGGGTAGCACTGAAGCTTTCTTT,CASSFRRGSTEAFF
few,TRBV5-1,TRBD1,TRBJ2-5,TGCGCCAGCAGCAATGGACAGGGGCAAGAGACCCAGTACTTC,CASSNGQGQETQYF
-,TRBV28,-,TRBJ1-5,TGTGCCAGCAGTTTTTTAGGGGGAAGTCCCCAGCATTTT,CASSFLGGSPQHF
-,TRBV2,-,TRBJ1-6,TGTGCCAGCTGCCCAGGGTACCTCCAAAATTCACCCCTCCACTTT,CASCPGYLQNSPLHF
many,TRBV7-9,-,TRBJ1-1,TGTGCCAGCGCCGACCGGGTCATGAACACTGAAGCTTTCTTT,CASADRVMNTEAFF
-,TRBV7-9,TRBD1,TRBJ1-2,TGTGCCAGCAGCCCAGCGACAGGGCGCTATGGCTACACCTTC,CASSPATGRYGYTF
many,TRBV7-9,TRBD1,TRBJ1-3,TGTGCCAGCAGCTTTCTGACAGGGGAAAGCTCTGGAAACACCATATATTTT,CASSFLTGESSGNTIYF
-,TRBV20-1,TRBD2,TRBJ2-1,TGCAGTGCTAGAACTAGCGGGCAGGATGACAATGAGCAGTTCTTC,CSARTSGQDDNEQFF
-,TRBV19,TRBD2,TRBJ2-1,TGTGCCAGTAGCGCTCTAGCGGGGGATCCCTACAATGAGCAGTTCTTC,CASSALAGDPYNEQFF
-,TRBV5-6,TRBD1,TRBJ1-3,TGTGCCAGCAGAGGGGACAGGAGCTCTGGAAACACCATATATTTT,CASRGDRSSGNTIYF
-,TRBV5-6,TRBD2,TRBJ2-1,TGTGCCAGCAGCTTGGAGGCAGGCCTAGCGGGGGGGTACCGAGAGTTCTTC,CASSLEAGLAGGYREFF
-,TRBV7-9,-,TRBJ1-1,TGTGCCAGCAGCCACGGATCAGAAGCTTTCTTT,CASSHGSEAFF
-,TRBV12-5,TRBD1,TRBJ1-2,TGTGCTAGTGGTGAGGACAGGGCATTCTATGGCTACACCTTC,CASGEDRAFYGYTF
-,TRBV7-2,-,TRBJ1-2,TGTGCCAGCAGCTTGTCAGGTCGGGGCTACACCTTC,CASSLSGRGYTF
-,TRBV7-9,TRBD1,TRBJ1-4,TGTGCCAGCAGCTTAGCGATCCAGGGGGCTTATGAAAAACTGTTTTTT,CASSLAIQGAYEKLFF
-,TRBV14,TRBD1,TRBJ1-3,TGTGCCAGCAGCCAAGATTACAGGGGGCTTGGAAACACCATATATTTT,CASSQDYRGLGNTIYF
few,TRBV2,-,TRBJ1-2,TGTGCCAGCAGTGATTCCCGCGGGCGTATCTATGGCTACACCTTC,CASSDSRGRIYGYTF